This paragraph covers one T cell receptor beta chain sequence. Germline trimming cut 1 base from V and 4 bases from J; bases unmatched to any gene: 7. Germline values: CDR1 SGHVS, CDR2 FNYEAQ. The CDR3 contains 17 residues. The participants were between roughly 18 and 100 years old and came from roughly 25 US areas. Clinical history as reported by participants underpinned cohort assignment. Those designated as exposed participants met a COVID-19 case within 2 weeks before study entry. The data were obtained in a study of blood T cell repertoires in COVID-19. The wider study: COVID-19 samples, acute and convalescent, were from the United States, Italy and Spain.

The data were produced by immunoSEQ multiplex PCR, yet TCRdb's version contains in-frame clones alone and is incomplete. The table includes about 220,000 clones, about 83% detected once. This sequence was found in a woman between 50 and 59 years old who had been exposed to COVID-19. The chain links TRBV7-6 to TRBJ2-3; 11 bases are shared with TRBD2. The sequenced sample consisted of PBMCs or T cells enriched from blood (not recorded which). This chain's CDR3 is CASSLGGLAASSDTQYF. CDR3 nucleotide sequence: TGTGCCAGCAGCTTAGGGGGACTAGCGGCGTCCTCAGATACGCAGTATTTT.